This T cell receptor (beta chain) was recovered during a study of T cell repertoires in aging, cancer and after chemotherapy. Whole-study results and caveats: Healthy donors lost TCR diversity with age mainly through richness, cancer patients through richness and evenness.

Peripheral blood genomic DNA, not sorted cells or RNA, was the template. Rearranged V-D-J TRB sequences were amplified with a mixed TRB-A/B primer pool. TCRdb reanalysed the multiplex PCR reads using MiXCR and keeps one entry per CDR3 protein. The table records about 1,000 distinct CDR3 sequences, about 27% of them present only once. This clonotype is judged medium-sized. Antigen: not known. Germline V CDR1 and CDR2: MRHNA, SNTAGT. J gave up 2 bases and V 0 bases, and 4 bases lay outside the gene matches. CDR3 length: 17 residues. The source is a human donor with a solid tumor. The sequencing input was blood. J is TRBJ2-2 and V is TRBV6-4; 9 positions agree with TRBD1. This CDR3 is CASSDSWGQGNTGELFF. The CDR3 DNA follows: TGTGCCAGCAGTGACTCTTGGGGACAGGGTAACACCGGGGAGCTGTTTTTT.